This T cell receptor beta chain was documented in a study of regulatory T cells in long-lasting Graves disease. Study-level background: The study counted Graves' disease as persistent given over 5 years of antithyroid drugs and positive TSH receptor antibodies. Study results and caveats: Among the persistent patients, 2,500 to 3,000 public clonotypes were shared, more than the approximately 970 shared among new patients. TRBV28 was favored in persistent disease, as were TRBJ1-2 and TRBJ2-5.

CDR1 and CDR2 (germline): MNHEY, SVGEGT. V lost 0 bases and J 0 bases, leaving 18 bases between the germline ends. The CDR3 totals 19 residues. Details on this clonotype: Its antigen is unknown.

iRepertoire HTBI primers and Arm-PCR of CDR3 regions built TCR beta libraries. MiXCR was run by TCRdb on the multiplex PCR reads, yielding one entry per CDR3 protein. This table has 600,000 to 850,000 distinct CDR3 sequences, around 30% appearing once. The time point here: persistent/refractory GD, antithyroid drugs over 5 years with positive TRAb. Researchers made the TCR library from RNA that was extracted from PBMCs. Here the sequenced sample was peripheral blood mononuclear cells (PBMCs), taken when the disease was refractory, from a patient treated with antithyroid drugs. The chain recombines TRBV6-2 or TRBV6-3 with TRBJ1-5, with D uncertain. The receptor's source is a female donor with Graves disease. The CDR3: CASSYSMLSLGGSNQPQHF. CDR3 nucleotide sequence: TGTGCCAGCAGTTACTCGATGCTTAGTCTGGGAGGTAGCAATCAGCCCCAGCATTTT.